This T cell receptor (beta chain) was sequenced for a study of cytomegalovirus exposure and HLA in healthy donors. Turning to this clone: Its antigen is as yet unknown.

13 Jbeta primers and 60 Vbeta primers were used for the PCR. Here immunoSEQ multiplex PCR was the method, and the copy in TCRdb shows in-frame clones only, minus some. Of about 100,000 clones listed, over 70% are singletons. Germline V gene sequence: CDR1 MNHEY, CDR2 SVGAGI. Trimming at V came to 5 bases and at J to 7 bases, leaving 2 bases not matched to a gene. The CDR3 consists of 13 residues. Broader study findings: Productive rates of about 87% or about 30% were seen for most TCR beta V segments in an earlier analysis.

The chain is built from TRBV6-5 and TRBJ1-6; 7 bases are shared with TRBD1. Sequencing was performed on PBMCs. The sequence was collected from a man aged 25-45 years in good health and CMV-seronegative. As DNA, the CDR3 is TGTGCCAGCAGTGACAGGGAAAATTCACCCCTCCACTTT. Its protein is CASSDRENSPLHF.